This record looks at one T cell receptor (beta chain) sequence and its context. Antigen specificity is unknown. V gave up 3 bases and J gave up 0 bases; unmatched junction bases: 0. The V gene's germline CDR1 is SGHAT and CDR2 FQNNGV. This CDR3 spans 15 amino acids. Vbeta (60) and Jbeta (13) primers were used in the PCR. Sequenced by immunoSEQ multiplex PCR; TCRdb stores in-frame clones only, minus some. The data show under 200,000 clones, roughly 77% seen once. This record comes from a study of cytomegalovirus exposure and HLA in healthy donors. The study's findings and limits: The study designated over 150 TCR beta chains cytomegalovirus-associated. Later on, an analysis tied approximately 17,000 TCR beta sequences to HLA alleles at 0.05 false discovery rate.

Sequencing was performed on PBMCs. This chain links TRBV11-2 with TRBJ2-1; TRBD2 matches 9 bases. The clonotype was recovered from a male donor in good health and CMV-seropositive. The CDR3 region has the DNA TGTGCCAGCAGCTTGACTAGCGGCTCCTACAATGAGCAGTTCTTC. It yields the protein CASSLTSGSYNEQFF.